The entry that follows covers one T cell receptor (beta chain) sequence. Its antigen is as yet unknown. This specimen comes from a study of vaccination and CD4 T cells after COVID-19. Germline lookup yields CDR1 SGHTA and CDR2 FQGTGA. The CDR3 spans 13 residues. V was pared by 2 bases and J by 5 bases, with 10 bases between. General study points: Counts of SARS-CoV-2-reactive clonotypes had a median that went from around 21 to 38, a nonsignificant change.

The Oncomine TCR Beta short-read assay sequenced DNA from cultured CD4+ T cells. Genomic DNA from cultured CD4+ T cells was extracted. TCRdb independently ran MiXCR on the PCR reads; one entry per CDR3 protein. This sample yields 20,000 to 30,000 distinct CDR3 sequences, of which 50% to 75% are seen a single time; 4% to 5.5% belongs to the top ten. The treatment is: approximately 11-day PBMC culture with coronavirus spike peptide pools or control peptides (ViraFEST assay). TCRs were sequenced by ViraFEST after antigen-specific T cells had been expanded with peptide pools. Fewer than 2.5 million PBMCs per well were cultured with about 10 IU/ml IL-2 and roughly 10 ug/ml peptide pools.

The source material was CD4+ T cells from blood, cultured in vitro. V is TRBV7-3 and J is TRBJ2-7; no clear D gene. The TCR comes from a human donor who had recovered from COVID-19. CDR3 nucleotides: TGTGCCAGCAGCTTAGGGGTTTCAAACGAGCAGTACTTC. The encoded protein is CASSLGVSNEQYF. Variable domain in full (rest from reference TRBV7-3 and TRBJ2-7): GAGVSQTPSNKVTEKGKYVELRCDPISGHTALYWYRQSLGQGPEFLIYFQGTGAADDSGLPNDRFFAVRPEGSVSTLKIQRTERGDSAVYLCASSLGVSNEQYFGPGTRLTVT.